One and the same sample provided the 30 T cell receptor beta chains below, sequenced in a study of immune characterization of retroperitoneal liposarcoma. TCRdb fed the PCR reads into MiXCR, producing one record per CDR3 protein. The sample carries around 11,000 distinct CDR3 sequences, 40% to 55% recorded once. Input material: tumor tissue. The receptors originated from a female donor with retroperitoneal liposarcoma.

The chain uses TRBV6-5 and TRBJ2-4; D possibly corresponds to TRBD2 (5 bases). TRBJ2-5 explains the end of the DNA better; the J call may be wrong. The germline V gene has CDR1 MNHEY and CDR2 SVGAGI. The CDR3 is 12 residues long. The CDR3 DNA is TGTGCCAGCAGTTGGGAGCAAGAGACCCAGTACTTC. It is translated as CASSWEQETQYF.

This clonotype was counted once. The V gene is TRBV6-1, the J gene TRBJ1-6, with 10 nucleotides matching TRBD1. The germline CDR1 and CDR2 sequences are MNHNS and SASEGT. V shed 6 bases and J 8 bases; nucleotides not matched to a gene: 7. There are 15 residues in the CDR3. The DNA for the CDR3 is TGTGCCAGCAGGACCGGGACAGGGGAATATTCACCCCTCCACTTT. As protein: CASRTGTGEYSPLHF.

The J gene is TRBJ2-7, the V gene TRBV11-2; TRBD1 matches at 8 bases. Germline V CDR1 and CDR2: SGHAT, FQNNGV. V lost 5 bases to trimming and J lost 2 bases; unmatched junction nucleotides: 11. CDR3 length: 16 residues. The CDR3 is CASSPLSTGAAYEQYF. DNA of the CDR3: TGTGCCAGCAGCCCGTTATCGACAGGGGCCGCCTACGAGCAGTACTTC.

The chain carries TRBV7-2 and TRBJ2-1, with 7 bases matching TRBD2. Germline CDR1 and CDR2: SGHTA and FQGNSA. The CDR3 covers 16 residues. V shed 0 bases and J 2 bases; nucleotides not matched to a gene: 4. The CDR3 loop is CASSLASSGTYNEQFF. As DNA, the CDR3 is TGTGCCAGCAGCTTAGCGTCCAGCGGGACCTACAATGAGCAGTTCTTC.

The chain carries TRBV7-2 and TRBJ2-7; the match to TRBD2 covers 8 bases. The J call may not be correct, given that the DNA end is closer to TRBJ2-1. Germline loops: CDR1 SGHTA, CDR2 FQGNSA. CDR3 length: 15 residues. CDR3 DNA: TGTGCCAGCAGCCCCCGGGGGGGGGGATCCTACGAGCAGTTCTTC. Translating gives CASSPRGGGSYEQFF.

V is TRBV12-3 or TRBV12-4 and J is TRBJ2-5; a possible D gene is TRBD2 (6 bases). The V end lost 4 bases, the J end lost 11 bases, and 29 bases lay between the germline ends. The CDR3 spans 17 residues. The CDR3: CASSWEFKAGPDNEQYF. In DNA, the CDR3 is TGTGCCAGCAGTTGGGAATTTAAAGCGGGTCCTGATAATGAGCAGTACTTC.

The CDR3 sequence is CASIGTGADTEAFF. The CDR3 nucleotides read TGTGCCAGCATTGGAACAGGGGCGGACACTGAAGCTTTCTTT. The chain employs TRBV6-6 and TRBJ1-1; 7 bases agree with TRBD1. CDR3 length equals 14 residues. In germline, CDR1 is MNHNY, CDR2 SVGAGI (reference sequence). V lost 7 bases and J lost 3; bases outside the gene matches: 8.

Note on this clonotype: No conserved phenylalanine or tryptophan is present at the end of the CDR3, so a read error is the likely explanation. The DNA is left out, because the CDR3 cannot be placed on it with certainty; the CDR3 is given as TCRdb lists it. V is TRBV3-1 and J is TRBJ2-1. Germline CDR1 and CDR2: LGHDT and YNNKEL (reference sequence). Termini included, the CDR3 measures 8 amino acids. CDR3 sequence: CGLLDLLP.

The chain employs TRBV6-1 and TRBJ2-6, with 9 bases lining up with TRBD1. The germline V gene has CDR1 MNHNS and CDR2 SASEGT. With V trimmed by 8 bases and J by 3 bases, 2 bases remained unmatched. CDR3 size: 14 residues. Here the CDR3 reads CASGQGFGANVLTF. CDR3 sequence (DNA): TGTGCCAGCGGACAGGGGTTTGGGGCCAACGTCCTGACTTTC.

This clonotype was counted between two and nine times. The rearrangement links TRBV6-1 to TRBJ1-6, with D unclear. The V gene's germline CDR1 is MNHNS and CDR2 SASEGT. The CDR3 has 15 residues. Trimming removed 6 bases at V and 6 bases at J, with 15 bases between. This CDR3 is CASRGIDPLNSPLHF. In nucleotides, the CDR3 is TGTGCCAGCAGAGGAATTGACCCCCTTAATTCACCCCTCCACTTT.

This clonotype was detected only a few times. CDR3 bases: TGTGCCAGCAGTGTCCCGGGGGACAGGGATGAAAATGAGCAGTACTTC. Protein sequence: CASSVPGDRDENEQYF. The J gene is TRBJ2-1, the V gene TRBV6-1; 9 bases fit TRBD1. The assigned J gene may be wrong: the sequence end matches TRBJ2-7 better. Germline CDR1 is MNHNS and CDR2 is SASEGT. The CDR3 spans 16 residues.

The chain has TRBV27 and TRBJ2-1; 12 bases align to TRBD2. V trimming: 7 bases; J trimming: 8 bases; junction bases outside the gene matches: 12. This CDR3 has 16 residues. The germline V gene has CDR1 MNHEY and CDR2 SMNVEV (reference sequence). As DNA, the CDR3 is TGTGCCAGCATCCCTAGACTAGCGGGAGTGAACGATGAGCAGTTCTTC. Translation gives CASIPRLAGVNDEQFF.

This clonotype was seen only a few times. The chain carries TRBV6-1 and TRBJ2-1, with TRBD2 matching 7 bases. The closer fit of TRBJ2-7 to the DNA end suggests the J call may be wrong. CDR1 and CDR2 (germline): MNHNS, SASEGT. The length of the CDR3 is 12 residues. Here the CDR3 reads CATMRGRSEQYF. CDR3 nucleotide sequence: TGTGCCACAATGCGGGGGAGAAGCGAGCAGTACTTC.

The CDR3 is CASSRDEGYEQYF. The CDR3 bases are TGTGCCAGCAGTCGTGACGAGGGGTACGAGCAGTACTTC. The rearrangement uses TRBV12-3 or TRBV12-4 and TRBJ2-7; D may match TRBD1 or TRBD2 (5 bases each). This CDR3 is built from 13 residues. V gave up 5 bases and J gave up 4 bases, with 12 bases separating them.

The table lists this clonotype with a few counts. The rearrangement uses TRBV27 and TRBJ2-5, with 7 bases that match TRBD2. This CDR3 region has 15 residues. J was trimmed by 2 bases and V by 1 base; bases with no gene match: 4. Per germline, CDR1 MNHEY and CDR2 SMNVEV (reference sequence). The DNA for the CDR3 is TGTGCCAGCAGTTTATTGATGGGGGGGCAAGAGACCCAGTACTTC. This encodes CASSLLMGGQETQYF.

This clonotype was observed a handful of times. The chain uses TRBV6-1 and TRBJ2-1, with 7 bases lining up with TRBD1. The J call is in doubt because the DNA end fits TRBJ2-5 better. The CDR3 is 13 residues long. The V gene's germline CDR1 is MNHNS and CDR2 SASEGT. This CDR3 reads CASRQGSAETQYF. CDR3 DNA sequence: TGTGCCAGCAGACAGGGGAGCGCGGAGACCCAGTACTTC.

There are a few counts of this clonotype. The chain recombines TRBV6-1 with TRBJ2-2; the match to TRBD2 covers 8 bases. The germline CDR1 and CDR2 sequences are MNHNS and SASEGT. V gave up 7 bases and J gave up 6 bases; unmatched junction bases: 13. The CDR3 spans 16 residues. CDR3 loop: CASTLRVGGAPGELFF. The CDR3 bases are TGTGCCAGCACCCTACGGGTCGGGGGGGCCCCCGGGGAGCTGTTTTTT.

The count of this clonotype is one. A read error may explain this, as a much larger clone is one base away. This chain connects TRBV6-6 to TRBJ2-1; TRBD2 is a possible D gene (6 bases). In germline, CDR1 is MNHNY, CDR2 SVGAGI (reference sequence). Trimming took off 0 bases at V and 7 bases at J, with 10 bases between the two ends. The CDR3 sequence is 14 residues long. CDR3 in amino acids: CASSYSGRGNEQFF. The DNA of the CDR3 is TGTGCCAGCAGTTACTCTGGACGGGGGAATGAGCAGTTCTTC.

This clonotype was counted only a few times. The V call is TRBV12-3 or TRBV12-4, the J call TRBJ2-1, with D maybe TRBD2 (6 bases). This CDR3 is 14 amino acids long. V was shortened by 6 bases and J by 10 bases, with 19 bases between the two germline ends. The CDR3 region has the DNA TGTGCCAGCAGGCCTGGGAGGAGCTCCTACGAGCAGTTCTTC. Amino acid sequence: CASRPGRSSYEQFF.

This clonotype is classed as medium-sized. The V and J genes are TRBV6-1 and TRBJ2-5; possibly TRBD1 for D (5 bases). Trimming removed 10 bases from V and 2 bases from J, with 14 bases in between. This CDR3 contains 13 residues. Per germline, CDR1 MNHNS and CDR2 SASEGT. The CDR3 loop reads CANRQYPQETQYF. The CDR3 nucleotides are TGTGCCAACCGACAGTACCCACAAGAGACCCAGTACTTC.

This clonotype ranks as medium-sized. The rearrangement links TRBV12-3 or TRBV12-4 to TRBJ2-7; D possibly corresponds to TRBD1 (6 bases). Trimming shortened V by 5 bases and J by 0 bases, and 14 bases separated the two germline ends. This CDR3 is 15 amino acids long. The CDR3 nucleotides are TGTGCCAGCAGTCTCCCGACAGGAAGCTCCTACGAGCAGTACTTC. This encodes CASSLPTGSSYEQYF.

This clonotype has more than one count but fewer than ten. The V gene is TRBV6-1, the J gene TRBJ2-1; TRBD2 is a possible D gene (6 bases). Trimming shortened V by 5 bases and J by 7 bases, and 15 bases separated the two germline ends. CDR3 length: 14 residues. The germline gives CDR1 MNHNS, CDR2 SASEGT. In DNA, the CDR3 is TGTGCCAGCAGTCCCAGGAGGGGTCAAAATGAGCAGTTCTTC. Translated, it gives CASSPRRGQNEQFF.

A few counts support this clonotype. The gene calls are TRBV11-3 and TRBJ2-1, with TRBD2 matching over 11 bases. Germline V lookup: CDR1 SGHNT, CDR2 YENEEA. After removal of 2 bases from V and 7 bases from J, the junction contained 4 bases not matched to a gene. The CDR3 has 15 residues. CDR3 sequence reads: CASSLLLAGGNEQFF. DNA for the CDR3: TGTGCCAGCAGCTTACTGCTAGCGGGAGGAAATGAGCAGTTCTTC.

In this sample, this clonotype turned up a few times. The CDR3 nucleotides are TGTGCCAGCAGGCTCGGGGGGGGGGCCAACGTCCTGACTTTC. Its protein is CASRLGGGANVLTF. The V and J genes are TRBV6-1 and TRBJ2-6, with TRBD2 identical over 7 bases. Germline-derived CDR1 and CDR2 are MNHNS and SASEGT. V trimming: 6 bases; J trimming: 4 bases; junction bases outside the gene matches: 3. This CDR3 is 14 amino acids long.

Here the CDR3 reads CASSRFLAGFTGELFF. The CDR3 bases are TGTGCCAGCAGTAGATTTCTGGCGGGATTCACCGGGGAGCTGTTTTTT. The chain is built from TRBV6-1 and TRBJ2-2, with D possibly being TRBD2 (6 bases). Germline lookup yields CDR1 MNHNS and CDR2 SASEGT. The CDR3 runs 16 residues. The V end lost 5 bases, the J end lost 4 bases, and 17 bases lay between the germline ends.

This clonotype was counted a single time. This chain connects TRBV6-8 to TRBJ1-4; D possibly corresponds to TRBD1 (5 bases). V was cut by 6 bases and J by 6 bases, with 14 bases left in between. This CDR3 is built from 14 residues. Germline V lookup: CDR1 MNHGY, CDR2 SAAAGT. CDR3 in DNA: TGTGCCAGCAGGGCCGGGGGAGGAGATGAAAAACTGTTTTTT. The encoded protein is CASRAGGGDEKLFF.

This clonotype ranks as medium-sized. This rearrangement joins TRBV7-2 to TRBJ2-5, with D uncertain. Looked up from germline, CDR1 is SGHTA and CDR2 is FQGNSA. The ends were cut back, 1 base at V and 5 bases at J, with 17 bases in the middle. The CDR3 consists of 16 residues. The CDR3 here is CASSLESVVVWETQYF. The DNA for the CDR3 is TGTGCCAGCAGCTTAGAGAGCGTAGTGGTCTGGGAGACCCAGTACTTC. Drawing the rest from reference TRBV7-2 and TRBJ2-5, the complete variable domain is GAGVSQSPSNKVTEKGKDVELRCDPISGHTALYWYRQSLGQGLEFLIYFQGNSAPDKSGLPSDRFSAERTGGSVSTLTIQRTQQEDSAVYLCASSLESVVVWETQYFGPGTRLLVL.

This clonotype is medium-sized in the sample. This chain connects TRBV6-1 to TRBJ2-3; 9 bases match TRBD2. The CDR3 contains 15 residues. The V and J ends lost 6 bases and 6 bases, in that order; junction bases with no gene match: 10. The germline gives CDR1 MNHNS, CDR2 SASEGT. The CDR3: CASRASGGPGDTQYF. The CDR3 bases are TGTGCCAGCAGGGCCAGCGGGGGGCCCGGTGATACGCAGTATTTT.

This clonotype has a handful of counts. The chain recombines TRBV6-1 with TRBJ2-1; 7 nucleotides match TRBD1. The DNA end is more similar to TRBJ2-7, so the J call may be wrong. In germline, CDR1 is MNHNS, CDR2 SASEGT. The CDR3 is made up of 14 amino acids. This chain's CDR3 is CASSRRDSHYEQYF. The CDR3 DNA follows: TGTGCCAGCAGCCGACGGGACAGCCATTATGAGCAGTACTTC.

This clonotype is labeled medium-sized. The V gene is TRBV6-1, the J gene TRBJ2-1; D not certain. The end of the DNA aligns better with TRBJ2-7, so the J call may be wrong. The CDR3 runs 15 residues. Germline CDR1 reads MNHNS; CDR2 reads SASEGT. The DNA for the CDR3 is TGTGCCAGCAGTGCCTATGCGGTACTCTACAATGAGCAGTACTTC. Translating gives CASSAYAVLYNEQYF.